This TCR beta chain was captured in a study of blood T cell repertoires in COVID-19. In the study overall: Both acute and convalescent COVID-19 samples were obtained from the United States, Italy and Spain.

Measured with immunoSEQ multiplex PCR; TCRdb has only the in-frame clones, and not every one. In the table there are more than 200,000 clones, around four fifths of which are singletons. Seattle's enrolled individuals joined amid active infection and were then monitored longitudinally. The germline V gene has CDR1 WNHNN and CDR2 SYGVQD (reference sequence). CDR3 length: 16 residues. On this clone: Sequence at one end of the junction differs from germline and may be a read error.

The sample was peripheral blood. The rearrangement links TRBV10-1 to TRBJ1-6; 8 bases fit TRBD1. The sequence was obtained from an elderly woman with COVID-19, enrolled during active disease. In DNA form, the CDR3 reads TGCGCCGGCAGTAACCGTGGGACAGGCTATAATTCACCCCTCCACTTT. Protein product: CAGSNRGTGYNSPLHF.